The next 9 T cell receptor beta chains were all read from a single sample in a study of blood T cell repertoires in COVID-19. Profiling relied on immunoSEQ multiplex PCR, and the TCRdb table lists in-frame clones only, not all of them. The sample contains around 260,000 clones, 88% of which appear only once. The sequenced sample consisted of peripheral blood. These receptors were collected from a man between 60 and 70 years old who had recovered from COVID-19.

The chain recombines TRBV24-1 with TRBJ2-5, with 9 bases aligning to TRBD2. CDR1 KGHDR and CDR2 SFDVKD come from the germline V gene. The CDR3 covers 15 residues. V lost 2 bases to trimming and J lost 5 bases; unmatched junction nucleotides: 5. The chain's CDR3 is CATSDSGTSMETQYF. In DNA form, the CDR3 reads TGTGCCACCAGTGATTCCGGGACTAGCATGGAGACCCAGTACTTC.

The chain is built from TRBV19 and TRBJ1-1; D gene uncertain. Germline CDR1 LNHDA, CDR2 SQIVND (reference sequence). The CDR3 has 15 amino acids. The V end was cut by 0 bases, the J end by 6 bases, with 14 bases between. The CDR3 DNA sequence: TGTGCCAGTAGTATAGACGGGAGTTCTTTCTCTGAAGCTTTCTTT. This gives the protein CASSIDGSSFSEAFF.

The table lists this clone with a count of one. The CDR3 spells CAAAGANTGELFF. The CDR3, as DNA: TGTGCGGCGGCGGGGGCGAACACCGGGGAGCTGTTTTTT. J is TRBJ2-2 and V is TRBV12-3 or TRBV12-4; TRBD2 agrees at 7 bases. The CDR3 totals 13 residues.

V gene TRBV5-1 combines with J gene TRBJ1-2; D unresolved. Germline V gene sequence: CDR1 SGHRS, CDR2 YFSETQ. The V gene lost 1 base and the J gene lost 4 bases, with 5 bases spanning the gap. The CDR3 covers 12 residues. The CDR3 loop reads CASSLNSYGYTF. The CDR3 DNA follows: TGCGCCAGCAGCTTGAACAGCTATGGCTACACCTTC. The full variable domain, its missing parts supplied by reference TRBV5-1 and TRBJ1-2, is KAGVTQTPRYLIKTRGQQVTLSCSPISGHRSVSWYQQTPGQGLQFLFEYFSETQRNKGNFPGRFSGRQFSNSRSEMNVSTLELGDSALYLCASSLNSYGYTFGSGTRLTVV.

J is TRBJ2-7 and V is TRBV3-1 (or the pseudogene TRBV3-2); 8 bases are shared with TRBD2. This CDR3 has 14 amino acids. The germline CDR1 and CDR2 sequences are LGHDT and YNNKEL (reference sequence). With V trimmed by 4 bases and J by 2 bases, 4 bases remained unmatched. CDR3 nucleotide sequence: TGTGCCAGCAGCCTAGCGGGGTTTGCCTACGAGCAGTACTTC. Protein sequence: CASSLAGFAYEQYF.

The chain recombines TRBV29-1 with TRBJ1-5; a possible D gene is TRBD1 (5 bases). The V end lost 4 bases, the J end lost 3 bases, and 10 bases lay between the germline ends. Looked up from germline, CDR1 is SQVTM and CDR2 is ANQGSEA. The CDR3 contains 13 residues. CDR3 sequence (DNA): TGCAGCGTTGTATCAGGGTACAATCAGCCCCAGCATTTT. As protein: CSVVSGYNQPQHF. Together with reference TRBV29-1 and TRBJ1-5, the CDR3 gives the full variable domain: SAVISQKPSRDICQRGTSLTIQCQVDSQVTMMFWYRQQPGQSLTLIATANQGSEATYESGFVIDKFPISRPNLTFSTLTVSNMSPEDSSIYLCSVVSGYNQPQHFGDGTRLSIL.

This sequence joins TRBV3-1 (or the pseudogene TRBV3-2) and TRBJ2-5; 10 nucleotides align to TRBD2. The CDR3 is made up of 18 amino acids. J was trimmed by 0 bases and V by 0 bases; bases with no gene match: 7. The V gene's germline CDR1 is LGHDT and CDR2 YNNKEL (reference sequence). CDR3 amino acids: CASSQDSRAGGYQETQYF. The CDR3 DNA reads TGTGCCAGCAGCCAAGATTCACGAGCGGGGGGGTACCAAGAGACCCAGTACTTC.

The chain joins TRBV6-5 to TRBJ1-2; D not certain. Trimming removed 5 bases at V and 4 bases at J, with 14 bases between. Germline-derived CDR1 and CDR2 are MNHEY and SVGAGI. This CDR3 is built from 14 residues. This CDR3 is CASSTAAGTYGYTF. In DNA, the CDR3 is TGTGCCAGCAGTACTGCAGCGGGTACCTATGGCTACACCTTC.

V and J are TRBV7-2 and TRBJ1-1; TRBD1 is a possible D gene (6 bases). This CDR3 has 14 amino acids. In germline, CDR1 is SGHTA, CDR2 FQGNSA. Trimming took 2 bases from V and 2 from J, leaving 9 bases between them. As DNA, the CDR3 is TGTGCCAGCAGCTTATACAGGGAAAACACTGAAGCTTTCTTT. This codes for CASSLYRENTEAFF.